These 27 T cell receptor beta chains originate from one sample sequenced in a study of blood T cell repertoires in COVID-19. Method: immunoSEQ multiplex PCR; TCRdb's copy keeps in-frame clones and lacks some. Here the sample spans roughly 250,000 clones, approximately 80% being singletons. The source material was peripheral blood. The receptor set was obtained from a woman aged 40-49 years with active or convalescent COVID-19.

This clone showed up just a few times. The rearrangement links TRBV19 to TRBJ2-3; 9 bases match TRBD1. Looked up from germline, CDR1 is LNHDA and CDR2 is SQIVND (reference sequence). Unmatched junction bases numbered 5, after V lost 3 bases and J lost 1 base. The CDR3 contains 16 residues. In DNA form, the CDR3 reads TGTGCCAGTAGTATTGGCTACAGGGGGCGCACAGATACGCAGTATTTT. Amino acids: CASSIGYRGRTDTQYF.

The chain uses TRBV29-1 and TRBJ2-7; 7 bases match TRBD2. The length of the CDR3 is 13 residues. After removal of 7 bases from V and 2 bases from J, the junction contained 8 bases not matched to a gene. From germline, CDR1 is SQVTM and CDR2 ANQGSEA. CDR3 protein: CSADGGGAYEQYF. The CDR3 DNA reads as TGCAGCGCTGATGGCGGGGGAGCCTACGAGCAGTACTTC.

The chain uses TRBV7-3 and TRBJ2-2, with D tentatively TRBD1 (6 bases). Trimming left V 8 bases short and J 8 bases short, with 15 bases between. Germline V lookup: CDR1 SGHTA, CDR2 FQGTGA. This CDR3 is built from 13 residues. The CDR3 DNA sequence: TGTGCCAGCGGTGGACAGCCCGATGGGGAGCTGTTTTTT. Translating it yields CASGGQPDGELFF. Variable domain in full (rest from reference TRBV7-3 and TRBJ2-2): GAGVSQTPSNKVTEKGKYVELRCDPISGHTALYWYRQSLGQGPEFLIYFQGTGAADDSGLPNDRFFAVRPEGSVSTLKIQRTERGDSAVYLCASGGQPDGELFFGEGSRLTVL.

The J gene is TRBJ2-5, the V gene TRBV19, with 7 bases lining up with TRBD1. The CDR3 is made up of 13 amino acids. Trimming cost V 6 bases and J 2 bases; bases outside gene matches: 3. Looked up from germline, CDR1 is LNHDA and CDR2 is SQIVND (reference sequence). The CDR3 sequence: CASSGTAQETQYF. CDR3 DNA sequence: TGTGCCAGTAGCGGGACAGCTCAAGAGACCCAGTACTTC.

The chain employs TRBV28 and TRBJ2-7; D is undetermined. Germline CDR1 reads MDHEN; CDR2 reads SYDVKM. Trimming removed 2 bases at V and 6 bases at J, with 8 bases between. This CDR3 spans 12 amino acids. CDR3 protein: CASSLMTGEQYF. CDR3 in DNA: TGTGCCAGCAGTTTAATGACGGGCGAGCAGTACTTC.

This chain connects TRBV4-2 to TRBJ2-1; 7 bases match TRBD2. CDR1 is LGHNA and CDR2 is YNFKEQ in the germline V gene. Trimming took 1 base from V and 1 from J; bases not matched to a gene: 4. CDR3 length equals 16 residues. In DNA form, the CDR3 reads TGTGCCAGCAGCCAAGCCACTAGCGCTTCCTACAATGAGCAGTTCTTC. Amino acids: CASSQATSASYNEQFF.

This chain uses TRBV19 with TRBJ2-1; 8 bases line up with TRBD1. In germline, CDR1 is LNHDA, CDR2 SQIVND (reference sequence). The CDR3 length is 16 residues. Trimming cost V 5 bases and J 6 bases; bases outside gene matches: 12. CDR3: CASSPLLTGGPNEQFF. The CDR3 DNA reads TGTGCCAGTAGTCCTCTTCTAACAGGGGGACCCAATGAGCAGTTCTTC.

The V call is TRBV6-5, the J call TRBJ1-2; D not resolved. The CDR3 covers 14 residues. Germline V CDR1 and CDR2: MNHEY, SVGAGI. Trimming shortened V by 4 bases and J by 6 bases, and 15 bases separated the two germline ends. CDR3 residues: CASSLSGKWHGYTF. CDR3 DNA sequence: TGTGCCAGCAGTTTGTCGGGGAAGTGGCATGGCTACACCTTC.

This clone has a single count. The same CDR3 is also encoded by other DNA sequences in this sample. This sequence joins TRBV5-1 and TRBJ1-1, with TRBD1 as a possible D gene (6 bases). CDR3 size: 14 residues. V was shortened by 4 bases and J by 1 base, with 11 bases between the two germline ends. Germline lookup yields CDR1 SGHRS and CDR2 YFSETQ. The CDR3 DNA sequence: TGCGCCAGCAGCCCGACACAGGGGAACACTGAAGCTTTCTTT. Translating it yields CASSPTQGNTEAFF.

This clone came up once. The chain has TRBV4-1 and TRBJ1-2; TRBD1 is a possible D gene (6 bases). V lost 6 bases and J 2 bases, leaving 13 bases between the germline ends. CDR1 is MGHRA, CDR2 YSYEKL, per germline. The CDR3 totals 14 residues. This chain's CDR3 is CASRSPGQNYGYTF. For the CDR3, the DNA is TGCGCCAGCAGATCCCCAGGACAGAACTATGGCTACACCTTC.

This clone was found a few times. In DNA, the CDR3 is TGTGCCAGCAGCTTTGAACAGGGGGTAGATGGCTACACCTTC. It encodes CASSFEQGVDGYTF. The V call is TRBV7-8, the J call TRBJ1-2, with 8 bases that match TRBD1. Germline-derived CDR1 and CDR2 are SGHVS and FQNEAQ. V lost 3 bases, J lost 6 bases, and 6 bases stayed unmatched. CDR3 length: 14 amino acids. The whole variable domain, remainder taken from reference TRBV7-8 and TRBJ1-2, is GAGVSQSPRYKVAKRGQDVALRCDPISGHVSLFWYQQALGQGPEFLTYFQNEAQLDKSGLPSDRFFAERPEGSVSTLKIQRTQQEDSAVYLCASSFEQGVDGYTFGSGTRLTVV.

The gene calls are TRBV9 and TRBJ2-3, with D possibly being TRBD2 (6 bases). The CDR3 runs to 15 residues. Trimming removed 1 base from V and 2 bases from J, with 11 bases in between. Germline V CDR1 and CDR2: SGDLS, YYNGEE. CDR3 amino acids: CASSVWGVPTDTQYF. The CDR3 nucleotides are TGTGCCAGCAGCGTATGGGGGGTACCCACAGATACGCAGTATTTT.

This clone was seen a handful of times. DNA for the CDR3: TGCGCCAGCAGCTTCCTCCGGGACATCGCACGTGTGGATTTTTTTTGGCAGCCCCAGCATTTT. Amino acids: CASSFLRDIARVDFFWQPQHF. This rearrangement joins TRBV5-1 to TRBJ1-5, with a weak D call TRBD1 (6 bases). CDR1 is SGHRS, CDR2 YFSETQ, per germline. Trimming removed 2 bases at V and 7 bases at J, with 34 bases between. This CDR3 has 21 amino acids.

V and J are TRBV2 and TRBJ2-1; D is possibly TRBD2 (5 bases). Trimming took off 0 bases at V and 4 bases at J, with 13 bases between the two ends. The CDR3 covers 16 residues. The V gene's germline CDR1 is SNHLY and CDR2 FYNNEI. The CDR3 DNA follows: TGTGCCAGCAGTGAAGCGCTGGGAGCCCTTTACAATGAGCAGTTCTTC. It is translated as CASSEALGALYNEQFF.

The chain links TRBV30 to TRBJ1-1; TRBD1 might be the D (6 bases). The CDR3 has 13 amino acids. The ends were cut back, 3 bases at V and 4 bases at J, with 12 bases in the middle. Germline-derived CDR1 and CDR2 are GTSNPN and SVGIG (reference sequence). CDR3 amino acids: CAWSKQGPTEAFF. The CDR3 DNA follows: TGTGCCTGGAGCAAACAGGGCCCCACTGAAGCTTTCTTT.

This chain uses TRBV11-2 with TRBJ1-4; D is possibly TRBD1 (6 bases). Germline CDR1 reads SGHAT; CDR2 reads FQNNGV. The CDR3 runs 15 residues. Trimming took off 0 bases at V and 7 bases at J, with 12 bases between the two ends. CDR3: CASSLEGGGGEKLFF. CDR3 DNA: TGTGCCAGCAGCTTAGAAGGCGGGGGCGGTGAAAAACTGTTTTTT.

This clone was recorded a few times. The chain recombines TRBV11-2 with TRBJ1-2; D might be TRBD1 (5 bases). This CDR3 is built from 14 residues. V lost 4 bases and J 7 bases, leaving 16 bases between the germline ends. CDR1 is SGHAT and CDR2 is FQNNGV in the germline V gene. The CDR3 region has the DNA TGTGCCAGCAGCTCGAACCGTCAGGGAGGTGGCTACACCTTC. Translating gives CASSSNRQGGGYTF.

The rearrangement links TRBV2 to TRBJ1-5; 9 bases match TRBD1. Germline V gene lookup returns CDR1 SNHLY and CDR2 FYNNEI. The CDR3 has 14 amino acids. J gave up 2 bases and V 5 bases, and 1 base lay outside the gene matches. This CDR3 reads CASSRTGGNQPQHF. CDR3 nucleotides: TGTGCCAGCAGTCGGACAGGGGGCAATCAGCCCCAGCATTTT.

This clone was detected once. The V call is TRBV2, the J call TRBJ1-3; no clear D. Germline CDR1 is SNHLY and CDR2 is FYNNEI. V lost 7 bases and J 0 bases, leaving 4 bases between the germline ends. The CDR3 covers 12 residues. CDR3 loop: CASTNSGNTIYF. CDR3 nucleotides: TGTGCCAGCACAAACTCTGGAAACACCATATATTTT.

The chain uses TRBV6-6 and TRBJ1-3; D is uncertain. The V gene's germline CDR1 is MNHNY and CDR2 SVGAGI (reference sequence). V dropped 7 bases and J dropped 0 bases, with 10 bases sitting between them. The CDR3 consists of 14 residues. CDR3 in DNA: TGTGCCAGCAACACGGGAGTCTCTGGAAACACCATATATTTT. This translates into CASNTGVSGNTIYF.

CDR3 sequence: CASSFRGTNLNYGYTF. CDR3 bases: TGTGCCAGCAGTTTTCGGGGGACCAACCTAAATTATGGCTACACCTTC. J is TRBJ1-2 and V is TRBV27; possible D gene TRBD1, 5 bases. The CDR3 covers 16 residues. Germline CDR1 MNHEY, CDR2 SMNVEV (reference sequence). V lost 3 bases, J lost 5 bases, and 19 bases lay in between.

V and J are TRBV18 and TRBJ2-3, with D perhaps matching TRBD1 (6 bases). The germline CDR1 and CDR2 sequences are KGHSH and LQKENI. V was trimmed by 4 bases and J by 2 bases, leaving 10 bases between them. The CDR3 totals 14 residues. CDR3 amino acids: CASSQTGNTDTQYF. The CDR3 nucleotides are TGTGCCAGCTCACAAACAGGGAACACAGATACGCAGTATTTT.

J is TRBJ2-1 and V is TRBV4-1, with TRBD2 matching 14 bases. V was pared by 1 base and J by 9 bases, with 5 bases of the junction left unmatched. The germline V gene has CDR1 MGHRA and CDR2 YSYEKL. This CDR3 spans 16 amino acids. DNA of the CDR3: TGCGCCAGCAGCCAAGGACTAGCGGGGGGGTATACTGAGCAGTTCTTC. Amino acids: CASSQGLAGGYTEQFF.

The genes are TRBV30 and TRBJ2-7; 7 bases are a match to TRBD2. The V gene's germline CDR1 is GTSNPN and CDR2 SVGIG (reference sequence). After removal of 5 bases from V and 3 bases from J, the junction contained 10 bases not matched to a gene. The CDR3 runs to 14 residues. The CDR3 coding sequence is TGTGCCTGGGGGTTGGGCGGGGGTCGCTACGAGCAGTACTTC. Translation gives CAWGLGGGRYEQYF. The variable domain in full, with the rest retrieved from reference TRBV30 and TRBJ2-7, is SQTIHQWPATLVQPVGSPLSLECTVEGTSNPNLYWYRQAAGRGLQLLFYSVGIGQISSEVPQNLSASRPQDRQFILSSKKLLLSDSGFYLCAWGLGGGRYEQYFGPGTRLTVT.

Only one count was recorded for this clone. The chain employs TRBV28 and TRBJ1-5, with no clear D. Deletions cut 8 bases from V and 9 bases from J, with 14 bases between. From germline, CDR1 is MDHEN and CDR2 SYDVKM. The CDR3 has 12 residues. CDR3 nucleotides: TGTGCCAGCCAAACGGGGAACCGGCCCCAGCATTTT. Protein product: CASQTGNRPQHF. Complete variable domain (other parts from reference TRBV28 and TRBJ1-5): DVKVTQSSRYLVKRTGEKVFLECVQDMDHENMFWYRQDPGLGLRLIYFSYDVKMKEKGDIPEGYSVSREKKERFSLILESASTNQTSMYLCASQTGNRPQHFGDGTRLSIL.

The chain employs TRBV6-2 or TRBV6-3 and TRBJ1-1; 8 bases are shared with TRBD1. Per germline, CDR1 MNHEY and CDR2 SVGEGT. The CDR3 runs to 15 residues. After removal of 2 bases from V and 1 base from J, the junction contained 3 bases not matched to a gene. CDR3 protein: CASSYGQGRNTEAFF. The CDR3 nucleotides are TGTGCCAGCAGTTACGGACAGGGACGGAACACTGAAGCTTTCTTT.

This clone was seen a single time. The rearrangement links TRBV28 to TRBJ1-4; 9 bases fit TRBD1. Per germline, CDR1 MDHEN and CDR2 SYDVKM. This CDR3 region has 15 residues. J lost 8 bases, V lost 7 bases, and 11 bases had no gene match. The CDR3 bases are TGTGCCAGCACCCTCCCGGACAGGGGAGGGGAAAAACTGTTTTTT. This sequence encodes CASTLPDRGGEKLFF. The full variable domain, with the rest looked up from reference TRBV28 and TRBJ1-4, is DVKVTQSSRYLVKRTGEKVFLECVQDMDHENMFWYRQDPGLGLRLIYFSYDVKMKEKGDIPEGYSVSREKKERFSLILESASTNQTSMYLCASTLPDRGGEKLFFGSGTQLSVL.